This T cell receptor gamma chain comes out of a study of gamma-delta T cells after stem cell transplantation. TCRdb reran clone calling via CATT on the RT-PCR reads. The sample consists of approximately 430 gamma-chain clones, 2% to 2.5% of them appearing once. This clone came up a few times. The likely explanation is a read error, given a far larger clone one base away. The sample holds other DNA sequences that translate to the same CDR3. Sequenced: gamma-delta T cells. The receptor was isolated from a human donor. It is not recorded whose cells these are; they may come from a transplant donor.

CDR3 protein: CALWDPQELGKKIKVF. The CDR3 coding sequence is TGTGCCTTGTGGGACCCACAAGAGCTGGGCAAAAAAATCAAGGTATTT. The chain couples TRGV9 to TRGJP. CDR1 is GITISATS and CDR2 is ISYDGTV in the germline V gene (reference sequence). The CDR3 covers 16 residues.